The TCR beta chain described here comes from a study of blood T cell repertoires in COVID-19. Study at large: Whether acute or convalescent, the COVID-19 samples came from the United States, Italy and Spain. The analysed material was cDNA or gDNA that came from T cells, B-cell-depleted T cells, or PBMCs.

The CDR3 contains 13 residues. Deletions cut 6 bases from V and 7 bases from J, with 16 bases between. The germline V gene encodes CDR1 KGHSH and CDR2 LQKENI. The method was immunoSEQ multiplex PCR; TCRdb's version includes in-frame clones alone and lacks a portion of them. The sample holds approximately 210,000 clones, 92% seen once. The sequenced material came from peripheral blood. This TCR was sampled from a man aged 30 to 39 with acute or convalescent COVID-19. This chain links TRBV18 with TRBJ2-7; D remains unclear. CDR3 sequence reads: CASSDRLLREQYF. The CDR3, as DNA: TGTGCCAGCTCCGATCGGTTACTGCGGGAGCAGTACTTC.